A selection of T cell receptor beta chains follows, all from one sample in a study of brain T cells in children with intractable seizures. Sequencing was performed with immunoSEQ multiplex PCR; in TCRdb, only in-frame clones are kept and a portion is missing. This sample has about 340,000 clones, with over 85% found just once. This material consisted of peripheral blood, taken roughly 5 months after surgery. The receptors stem from a boy in the first two years of life with tuberous sclerosis and intractable seizures. CDR3s include the opening cysteine and the closing phenylalanine or tryptophan. Each record gives: D gene, clone size, J gene, V gene, CDR3 protein, CDR3 DNA. The D gene is left open where the match is weak. For some rows the clone size is stated as once, few or many, or as a class when expanded; others skip it.

>-|-|TRBJ2-3|TRBV6-1
CASSDSTDTQYF
TGTGCCAGCAGTGACAGCACAGATACGCAGTATTTT
>-|-|TRBJ2-7|TRBV11-3
CASSPRTVEQYF
TGTGCCAGCAGTCCAAGGACAGTCGAGCAGTACTTC
>TRBD2|-|TRBJ2-5|TRBV7-9
CASSLVSGGPQETQYF
TGTGCCAGCAGCTTAGTTAGCGGGGGGCCCCAAGAGACCCAGTACTTC
>TRBD2|-|TRBJ2-7|TRBV27
CASSWTSGSSYEQYF
TGTGCCAGCAGTTGGACTAGCGGGAGCTCCTACGAGCAGTACTTC
>TRBD2|-|TRBJ2-1|TRBV28
CASSPTLAGGYNEQFF
TGTGCCAGCAGTCCGACTCTAGCGGGGGGATACAATGAGCAGTTCTTC
>TRBD1|-|TRBJ2-7|TRBV10-3
CAIRSDRGYEQYF
TGTGCCATCAGGTCGGACAGGGGTTACGAGCAGTACTTC
>-|-|TRBJ1-2|TRBV13
CASSLEEGRGYGYTF
TGTGCCAGCAGCTTAGAAGAGGGGCGAGGCTATGGCTACACCTTC
>-|-|TRBJ1-6|TRBV27
CASSLVRSSYNSPLHF
TGTGCCAGCAGTTTAGTCCGGAGCTCCTATAATTCACCCCTCCACTTT
>-|-|TRBJ1-2|TRBV27
CASSLSGGIYGYTF
TGTGCCAGCAGTCTGTCAGGAGGCATCTATGGCTACACCTTC
>-|-|TRBJ2-3|TRBV12-3/TRBV12-4
CASSDADTQYF
TGTGCCAGCAGCGACGCAGATACGCAGTATTTT
>-|-|TRBJ1-5|TRBV27
CASSLRTVNGNQPQHF
TGTGCCAGCAGTTTAAGGACAGTCAATGGCAATCAGCCCCAGCATTTT
>-|-|TRBJ1-3|TRBV24-1
CATSGGPGTQLAGNTIYF
TGTGCCACCAGTGGAGGACCAGGGACCCAGCTAGCTGGAAACACCATATATTTT
>-|-|TRBJ1-5|TRBV28
CASSTRGRGQPQHF
TGTGCCAGCAGTACAAGGGGGAGAGGACAGCCCCAGCATTTT
>-|-|TRBJ1-3|TRBV7-8
CASSLARAGGRGNTIYF
TGTGCCAGCAGCTTAGCGAGAGCAGGCGGTAGGGGAAACACCATATATTTT
>TRBD1|once|TRBJ2-1|TRBV11-2
CASSYLTGGNEQFF
TGTGCCAGCAGCTACTTGACAGGGGGCAATGAGCAGTTCTTC
>TRBD1|-|TRBJ1-5|TRBV7-2
CASSFRSGQGSNQPQHF
TGTGCCAGCAGCTTCCGCTCGGGACAGGGTAGCAATCAGCCCCAGCATTTT
>TRBD1|-|TRBJ1-2|TRBV9
CASSADRGFNYGYTF
TGTGCCAGCAGCGCGGACAGGGGATTTAACTATGGCTACACCTTC
>-|-|TRBJ1-1|TRBV7-8
CASTQAGGTEAFF
TGTGCCAGCACCCAGGCCGGGGGCACTGAAGCTTTCTTT
>TRBD1|-|TRBJ1-2|TRBV5-1
CASSSRGQDNYGYTF
TGCGCCAGCAGCTCCCGGGGACAGGATAACTATGGCTACACCTTC
>TRBD1|-|TRBJ1-4|TRBV5-1
CASSSTGQGAQVDEKLFF
TGCGCCAGCAGCTCCACGGGACAGGGGGCGCAGGTTGACGAAAAACTGTTTTTT
>TRBD1|-|TRBJ2-7|TRBV29-1
CSVGAGTGANEQYF
TGCAGCGTGGGAGCCGGGACAGGAGCCAACGAGCAGTACTTC
>-|-|TRBJ2-4|TRBV24-1
CATSEGAKNIQYF
TGTGCCACCAGTGAGGGGGCCAAAAACATTCAGTACTTC
>-|-|TRBJ2-2|TRBV6-5
CASNGAAAGELFF
TGTGCCAGCAATGGGGCAGCCGCCGGGGAGCTGTTTTTT
>TRBD1|-|TRBJ2-2|TRBV9
CASSADRDVGELFF
TGTGCCAGCAGCGCGGACAGGGATGTCGGGGAGCTGTTTTTT
>-|few|TRBJ1-5|TRBV19
CASSIGWGRPQHF
TGTGCCAGTAGTATAGGTTGGGGTCGGCCCCAGCATTTT